This TCR beta chain emerged from a study of blood T cell repertoires in COVID-19. The authors' processing: Amplification from reference gene primers served as the basis for estimated nucleated cell counts. Only in-frame clones appear in the TCRdb table, and some are missing; sequencing was by immunoSEQ multiplex PCR. V, J and clone size were drawn from that table, and D and trimming were deduced from the DNA. The table lists about 180,000 clones, about 90% of them singletons. The CDR3 runs to 13 residues. V was pared by 4 bases and J by 8 bases, with 11 bases between. Germline values: CDR1 ENHRY, CDR2 SYGVKD. Living in roughly 25 US areas, the participants were between 18 and 89 years of age.

This receptor was identified in a human donor with acute COVID-19. The donor label of this sample is uncertain. Source material: PBMCs or T cells enriched from blood (not recorded which). The genes are TRBV10-3 and TRBJ1-4; D gene ambiguous. CDR3 protein: CAISGAGWEKLFF. CDR3 nucleotides: TGTGCCATCAGTGGGGCAGGATGGGAAAAACTGTTTTTT.